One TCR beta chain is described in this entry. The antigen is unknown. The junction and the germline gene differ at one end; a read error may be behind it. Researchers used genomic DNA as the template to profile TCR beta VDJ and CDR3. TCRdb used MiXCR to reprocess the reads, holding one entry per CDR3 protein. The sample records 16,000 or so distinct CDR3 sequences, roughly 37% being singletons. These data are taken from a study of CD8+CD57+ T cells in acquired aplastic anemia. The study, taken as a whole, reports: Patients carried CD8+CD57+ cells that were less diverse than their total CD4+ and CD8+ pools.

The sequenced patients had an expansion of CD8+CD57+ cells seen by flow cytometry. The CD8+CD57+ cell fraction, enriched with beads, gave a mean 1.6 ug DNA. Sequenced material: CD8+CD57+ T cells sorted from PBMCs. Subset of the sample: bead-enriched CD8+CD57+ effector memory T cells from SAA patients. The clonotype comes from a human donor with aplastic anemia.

CDR3 protein: CASSDLRDLNEKLVF. The CDR3 nucleotides are TGTGCCAGCAGTGACTTACGGGACCTTAATGAAAAACTGGTTTTC. V gene TRBV25-1 combines with J gene TRBJ1-4, with a tentative D call TRBD1 (5 bases). CDR1 is MGHDK, CDR2 SYGVNS, per germline. The CDR3 spans 15 residues.